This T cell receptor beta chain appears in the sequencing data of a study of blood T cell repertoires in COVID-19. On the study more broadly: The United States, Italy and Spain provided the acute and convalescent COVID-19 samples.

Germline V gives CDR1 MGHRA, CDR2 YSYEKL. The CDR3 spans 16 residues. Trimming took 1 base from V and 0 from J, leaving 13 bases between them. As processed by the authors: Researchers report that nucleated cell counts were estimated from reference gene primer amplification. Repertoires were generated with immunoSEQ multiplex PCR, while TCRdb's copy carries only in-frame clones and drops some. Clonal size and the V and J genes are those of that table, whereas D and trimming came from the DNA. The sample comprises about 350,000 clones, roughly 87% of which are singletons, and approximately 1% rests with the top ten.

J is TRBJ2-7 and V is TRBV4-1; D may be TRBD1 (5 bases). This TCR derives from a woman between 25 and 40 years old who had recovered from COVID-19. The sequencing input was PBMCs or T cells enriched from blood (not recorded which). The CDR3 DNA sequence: TGCGCCAGCAGCCAAGGTCTACAGGTCCCCTCCTACGAGCAGTACTTC. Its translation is CASSQGLQVPSYEQYF.